This T cell receptor (beta chain) is drawn from a study of early T cells in non-severe SARS-CoV-2 infection. Germline V gene sequence: CDR1 SGHAT, CDR2 FQNNGV. V was clipped by 5 bases and J by 0 bases, with 5 bases between them. The CDR3 spans 13 residues. This clonotype has at least ten counts. TCRdb reprocessed the 5' RACE reads with MiXCR, giving one entry per CDR3 protein. The repertoire consists of 60,000 to 75,000 distinct CDR3 sequences, with 12% occurring once and the leading ten covering around 5.8%. The V call is TRBV11-2, the J call TRBJ1-3; D gene ambiguous. Sequencing used whole blood. The receptor comes from an adult who was a healthcare worker with PCR-confirmed SARS-CoV-2 infection or an uninfected control (not recorded which). The CDR3 DNA sequence: TGTGCCAGCAGCCCGGACTCTGGAAACACCATATATTTT. Protein product: CASSPDSGNTIYF.